This TCR beta chain was recovered during a study of response to subunit inactivated influenza vaccine. Regarding the study as a whole: Seasonal influenza vaccination, on each occasion, was suggested by the authors to recruit few new T cells.

MiXCR, applied by TCRdb to the RT-PCR reads, yields one record per CDR3 protein. Among approximately 700,000 distinct CDR3 sequences listed, approximately 14% were seen once. Concerning this clonotype: The antigen is unknown.

The CDR3 loop spans 15 amino acids. The germline V gene has CDR1 DFQATT and CDR2 SNEGSKA (reference sequence). V shed 3 bases and J shed 4 bases, with 17 bases lying between them. Here the sequenced sample was PBMCs from blood, taken approximately 13 days after vaccination. The V and J genes are TRBV20-1 and TRBJ2-3; D is perhaps TRBD1 or TRBD2 (7 bases each). The TCR originated in a man aged 50-59 years who received an inactivated influenza vaccine. CDR3 protein: CSARWGGQSSDTQYF. In DNA form, the CDR3 reads TGCAGTGCTAGGTGGGGGGGACAGTCTTCAGATACGCAGTATTTT.